Included here is one T cell receptor (beta chain) sequence, with context. What it recognizes is unknown. The sample belongs to a study of cytomegalovirus exposure and HLA in healthy donors. Study-wide context: Later analysis reported that the approximately 110 validation repertoires shared the platform of the approximately 620 first-cohort repertoires.

Whole-study findings and limits: Associated with cytomegalovirus, according to the listing, were 170 or so TCR beta chains.

This table comes from immunoSEQ multiplex PCR, and its TCRdb copy is limited to in-frame clones, with some not included. The data contain about 120,000 clones, more than 75% of them singletons. The germline gives CDR1 LNHDA, CDR2 SQIVND (reference sequence). The CDR3 length is 15 residues. V was clipped by 2 bases and J by 2 bases, with 10 bases between them. The sequencing sample was made of PBMCs. The chain links TRBV19 to TRBJ2-1; D is perhaps TRBD2 (5 bases). This sequence originates from a woman younger than 45 in good health and CMV-seronegative. In DNA form, the CDR3 reads TGTGCCAGTAGTATACCGGGGAGAGCCTACAATGAGCAGTTCTTC. Its translation is CASSIPGRAYNEQFF.